This T cell receptor (beta chain) is from a study of Ad26.COV2.S vaccination and SARS-CoV-2 variants. Study information: By the intramuscular route, Ad26.COV2.S was given once, or twice 56 days apart. Study-wide results and limits: Breadth, reportedly substantial, characterized the spike-specific CD8+ and CD4+ T cell responses after vaccination. In TCR breadth and depth analyses, total T cell responses may have been underestimated.

The CDR3 covers 14 residues. V shed 2 bases and J shed 3 bases, with 8 bases lying between them. Germline values: CDR1 SGHVS, CDR2 FQNEAQ. Regarding this clone: Its antigen is unidentified.

Regarding treatment: approximately 18 received Ad26.COV2.S at low or high dose, single or two shots; about 5 received placebo; per-sample allocation not given. Sampling happened 63 days after the first vaccine or placebo injection. Profiling relied on immunoSEQ multiplex PCR, and the TCRdb table lists in-frame clones only, not all of them. The sample carries hundreds of thousands of clones, 89% recorded once. The sample was peripheral blood, taken in a trial of Ad26.COV2.S vaccine versus placebo. This TCR came from a person between 18 and 59 years old who received the Ad26.COV2.S COVID-19 vaccine or a placebo. The chain carries TRBV7-8 and TRBJ1-5; D is unresolved. The CDR3 region is CASSLWAVNQPQHF. CDR3 bases: TGTGCCAGCAGCTTATGGGCAGTCAATCAGCCCCAGCATTTT. Full variable domain (rest looked up from reference TRBV7-8 and TRBJ1-5): GAGVSQSPRYKVAKRGQDVALRCDPISGHVSLFWYQQALGQGPEFLTYFQNEAQLDKSGLPSDRFFAERPEGSVSTLKIQRTQQEDSAVYLCASSLWAVNQPQHFGDGTRLSIL.